Below are 29 T cell receptor beta chains sequenced from a single sample in a study of T cells in Graves' hyperthyroidism and ophthalmopathy. Template material for amplifying TCR beta CDR3 regions consisted of RNA transcripts. The HTBI primer set served for first-round RT-PCR of the TCR CDR3. TCRdb reanalysed the multiplex PCR reads using MiXCR and keeps one entry per CDR3 protein. This table holds 690,000 or so distinct CDR3 sequences, around a sixth found once. The specimen sequenced was blood. The receptor source for this set is a woman between 45 and 60 years old with Graves' hyperthyroidism that later progressed to Graves' ophthalmopathy.

This chain joins TRBV27 and TRBJ2-5; D uncertain. The CDR3 has 15 amino acids. CDR1 and CDR2 (germline): MNHEY, SMNVEV (reference sequence). V was trimmed by 0 bases and J by 2 bases, leaving 10 bases between them. The DNA for the CDR3 is TGTGCCAGCAGTTTATCAGACCCAGATCAAGAGACCCAGTACTTC. Translating it yields CASSLSDPDQETQYF.

This clonotype showed up many times. This chain uses TRBV7-2 with TRBJ2-7, with D uncertain. From germline, CDR1 is SGHTA and CDR2 FQGNSA. The V end lost 4 bases, the J end lost 4 bases, and 20 bases lay between the germline ends. The CDR3 sequence is 16 residues long. The CDR3 is CASSSPVILLDYEQYF. CDR3 nucleotides: TGTGCCAGCAGCTCCCCCGTGATCTTACTGGATTACGAGCAGTACTTC.

This sequence joins TRBV27 and TRBJ2-4; TRBD1 is a possible D gene (5 bases). The V gene lost 5 bases and the J gene lost 7 bases, with 18 bases spanning the gap. CDR3 length: 15 amino acids. In germline, CDR1 is MNHEY, CDR2 SMNVEV (reference sequence). Here the CDR3 DNA reads TGTGCCAGCAGTCCGATCGACAGCCACAACAACATTCAGTACTTC. This gives the protein CASSPIDSHNNIQYF.

This clonotype has more than one count but fewer than ten. This sequence joins TRBV5-1 and TRBJ2-7; 10 bases are a match to TRBD2. CDR1 and CDR2 from the germline V gene are SGHRS and YFSETQ. This CDR3 comprises 14 residues. V was clipped by 4 bases and J by 5 bases; unmatched bases: 6. CDR3 DNA sequence: TGCGCCAGCAGCAAGGGACTAGCGATCGACGAGCAGTACTTC. It codes for CASSKGLAIDEQYF.

Ten or more counts support this clonotype. This rearrangement joins TRBV7-9 to TRBJ1-1; D remains unclear. Germline V gene sequence: CDR1 SEHNR, CDR2 FQNEAQ (reference sequence). This CDR3 region has 12 residues. Between the trimmed V and J ends, which lost 2 bases and 6 bases, there was a span of 7 bases. DNA of the CDR3: TGTGCCAGCAGCTTATTGGGTTCTGAAGCTTTCTTT. Translated, it gives CASSLLGSEAFF.

At least ten counts were recorded for this clonotype. The V call is TRBV6-1, the J call TRBJ2-7, with D unresolved. Germline V gene data show CDR1 as MNHNS and CDR2 as SASEGT. The CDR3 covers 14 residues. V was clipped by 7 bases and J by 6 bases, with 19 bases between them. The CDR3 DNA reads TGTGCCAGCACCCAACTGACGGGCCTCTCCGAGCAGTACTTC. It yields the protein CASTQLTGLSEQYF.

This clonotype was detected a few times. The genes are TRBV12-3 or TRBV12-4 and TRBJ2-7, with D maybe TRBD1 (5 bases). The CDR3 is made up of 14 amino acids. Trimming stripped 4 bases from V and 5 bases from J, with 15 bases between. In nucleotides, the CDR3 is TGTGCCAGCAGTTGGCAGGCAGGGTGGGACGAGCAGTACTTC. Translating gives CASSWQAGWDEQYF.

The chain uses TRBV29-1 and TRBJ2-5; 7 bases align to TRBD1. This CDR3 is built from 14 residues. V lost 5 bases and J lost 3; bases outside the gene matches: 9. CDR1 SQVTM and CDR2 ANQGSEA come from the germline V gene. The CDR3 protein is CSVPTGTAEETQYF. Here the CDR3 DNA reads TGCAGCGTTCCCACCGGGACAGCGGAAGAGACCCAGTACTTC. The whole variable domain, filled in from reference TRBV29-1 and TRBJ2-5, reads SAVISQKPSRDICQRGTSLTIQCQVDSQVTMMFWYRQQPGQSLTLIATANQGSEATYESGFVIDKFPISRPNLTFSTLTVSNMSPEDSSIYLCSVPTGTAEETQYFGPGTRLLVL.

This clonotype was seen at least ten times. V gene TRBV6-1 combines with J gene TRBJ1-5; no clear D gene. The CDR3 extends over 13 amino acids. CDR1 and CDR2 (germline): MNHNS, SASEGT. Between the trimmed V and J ends, which lost 6 bases and 2 bases, there was a span of 8 bases. CDR3 amino acids: CASRMDRNQPQHF. CDR3 bases: TGTGCCAGCAGGATGGACCGCAATCAGCCCCAGCATTTT.

The V gene is TRBV5-6, the J gene TRBJ2-1; D remains ambiguous. Per the germline V gene, CDR1 is SGHDT and CDR2 is YYEEEE. This CDR3 comprises 14 residues. The V gene lost 2 bases and the J gene lost 4 bases, with 10 bases spanning the gap. CDR3 nucleotides: TGTGCCAGCAGCTTCCGGGCTTTATACAATGAGCAGTTCTTC. Amino acid sequence: CASSFRALYNEQFF. Drawing the rest from reference TRBV5-6 and TRBJ2-1, the complete variable domain is DAGVTQSPTHLIKTRGQQVTLRCSPKSGHDTVSWYQQALGQGPQFIFQYYEEEERQRGNFPDRFSGHQFPNYSSELNVNALLLGDSALYLCASSFRALYNEQFFGPGTRLTVL.

There are many counts of this clonotype. The gene calls are TRBV5-1 and TRBJ1-4; D possibly corresponds to TRBD1 (5 bases). CDR1 is SGHRS, CDR2 YFSETQ, per germline. V lost 6 bases and J lost 5, with 14 bases in between. The CDR3 spans 14 residues. CDR3 sequence: CASTTGAENEKLFF. The CDR3 nucleotides read TGCGCCAGCACTACCGGGGCAGAGAATGAAAAACTGTTTTTT.

The chain links TRBV6-1 to TRBJ2-1; TRBD2 might be the D (5 bases). In germline, CDR1 is MNHNS, CDR2 SASEGT. V dropped 7 bases and J dropped 0 bases, with 7 bases sitting between them. The CDR3 sequence is 13 residues long. For the CDR3, the DNA is TGTGCCAGCATGGGGAGCTCCTACAATGAGCAGTTCTTC. It specifies CASMGSSYNEQFF.

The sample holds many counts of this clonotype. The V call is TRBV6-1, the J call TRBJ1-1; D uncertain. There are 13 residues in the CDR3. V dropped 4 bases and J dropped 1 base, with 7 bases sitting between them. The germline CDR1 and CDR2 sequences are MNHNS and SASEGT. For the CDR3, the DNA is TGTGCCAGCAGTGGGCGGAAGAACACTGAAGCTTTCTTT. This codes for CASSGRKNTEAFF.

This clonotype was detected ten times or more. The chain employs TRBV7-6 and TRBJ2-1, with TRBD1 as a possible D gene (5 bases). Trimming stripped 7 bases from V and 5 bases from J, with 9 bases between. Germline V gene data show CDR1 as SGHVS and CDR2 as FNYEAQ. This CDR3 is 12 amino acids long. The CDR3 region is CASKDRDNEQFF. CDR3 bases: TGTGCCAGCAAAGACAGAGACAATGAGCAGTTCTTC.

This clonotype was detected ten times or more. In nucleotides, the CDR3 is TGTGCCAGCAGACAGGGTAACCAAGAGACCCAGTACTTC. Translation gives CASRQGNQETQYF. This chain links TRBV6-1 with TRBJ2-5, with a possible D match to TRBD1 (6 bases). Germline CDR1 reads MNHNS; CDR2 reads SASEGT. Deletions cut 6 bases from V and 0 bases from J, with 8 bases between. The CDR3 spans 13 residues.

This clonotype has more than one count but fewer than ten. The rearrangement uses TRBV6-2 or TRBV6-3 and TRBJ1-1; D perhaps matches TRBD1 (5 bases). Germline CDR1 MNHEY, CDR2 SVGEGT. The CDR3 extends over 16 amino acids. Trimming took off 0 bases at V and 0 bases at J, with 11 bases between the two ends. Written as DNA, the CDR3 is TGTGCCAGCAGTTACTCGCCGAAGGACATGAACACTGAAGCTTTCTTT. This encodes CASSYSPKDMNTEAFF.

The V gene is TRBV20-1, the J gene TRBJ1-5; D ambiguous. The V end lost 3 bases, the J end lost 0 bases, and 12 bases lay between the germline ends. Germline V gene data show CDR1 as DFQATT and CDR2 as SNEGSKA (reference sequence). The CDR3 sequence is 15 residues long. The CDR3 DNA is TGCAGTGCTAGGGCGTCCCAATATAGCAATCAGCCCCAGCATTTT. Translated: CSARASQYSNQPQHF.

This clonotype showed up just a few times. The chain combines TRBV6-1 with TRBJ2-2; D remains unclear. The CDR3 sequence is 15 residues long. The germline V gene has CDR1 MNHNS and CDR2 SASEGT. Trimming took off 2 bases at V and 3 bases at J, with 10 bases between the two ends. This CDR3 is CASSETGSDTGELFF. The CDR3 coding sequence is TGTGCCAGCAGTGAAACTGGGTCGGACACCGGGGAGCTGTTTTTT.

The chain employs TRBV10-3 and TRBJ1-3; D is perhaps TRBD1 (6 bases). The V and J ends lost 2 bases and 4 bases respectively, with 18 bases between them. The CDR3 covers 17 residues. The germline gives CDR1 ENHRY, CDR2 SYGVKD. CDR3 nucleotides: TGTGCCATCAGTGAGAACTGGAGGGGGGGTTTCGGAAACACCATATATTTT. Protein product: CAISENWRGGFGNTIYF.

V usage is TRBV19 and J usage is TRBJ1-6; tentatively, D is TRBD1 (6 bases). The germline gives CDR1 LNHDA, CDR2 SQIVND (reference sequence). This CDR3 region has 16 residues. V lost 5 bases, J lost 7 bases, and 18 bases lay in between. The CDR3 region is CASSFGGHAENSPLHF. The CDR3 nucleotides are TGTGCCAGTAGTTTTGGGGGCCATGCAGAGAATTCACCCCTCCACTTT.

The chain employs TRBV19 and TRBJ1-2; unclear D gene. Germline V gene data show CDR1 as LNHDA and CDR2 as SQIVND (reference sequence). The CDR3 is made up of 15 amino acids. Trimming removed 4 bases at V and 0 bases at J, with 12 bases between. CDR3 DNA sequence: TGTGCCAGTAGTAAAGGACGGTTAGCTAACTATGGCTACACCTTC. Residues: CASSKGRLANYGYTF.

This clonotype was picked up a small number of times. This chain links TRBV7-2 with TRBJ2-7; 9 bases align to TRBD2. Per the germline V gene, CDR1 is SGHTA and CDR2 is FQGNSA. The length of the CDR3 is 15 residues. The V and J ends lost 1 base and 4 bases, in that order; junction bases with no gene match: 5. The CDR3 sequence: CASSLVVSGGYEQYF. CDR3 sequence (DNA): TGTGCCAGCAGCTTAGTTGTTAGCGGGGGATACGAGCAGTACTTC.

This chain connects TRBV24-1 to TRBJ2-7; 8 bases map to TRBD2. With V trimmed by 3 bases and J by 2 bases, 5 bases remained unmatched. Germline assignment: CDR1 KGHDR and CDR2 SFDVKD. The length of the CDR3 is 15 residues. In nucleotides, the CDR3 is TGTGCCACCAGTGATGTCGGGGGGGAACCCTACGAGCAGTACTTC. Its protein is CATSDVGGEPYEQYF.

This clonotype was counted at least ten times. The chain has TRBV20-1 and TRBJ1-5; unclear D gene. This CDR3 is 16 amino acids long. Looked up from germline, CDR1 is DFQATT and CDR2 is SNEGSKA (reference sequence). The germline V and J ends were trimmed by 5 bases and 4 bases, with 21 bases remaining between them. The DNA of the CDR3 is TGCAGTGCTGTCCTCGGGAGGGTGGGAGTGAATCAGCCCCAGCATTTT. Its protein is CSAVLGRVGVNQPQHF.

This clonotype was observed at least ten times. The chain employs TRBV2 and TRBJ2-1; D gene unclear. The germline V gene encodes CDR1 SNHLY and CDR2 FYNNEI. Deletions cut 6 bases from V and 9 bases from J, with 12 bases between. The CDR3 runs 12 residues. The CDR3 DNA sequence: TGTGCCAGCAGCCTCTTAGAGGTTGAGCAGTTCTTC. Protein: CASSLLEVEQFF. The full variable domain, completed using reference TRBV2 and TRBJ2-1, is EPEVTQTPSHQVTQMGQEVILRCVPISNHLYFYWYRQILGQKVEFLVSFYNNEISEKSEIFDDQFSVERPDGSNFTLKIRSTKLEDSAMYFCASSLLEVEQFFGPGTRLTVL.

In this sample, this clonotype turned up many times. This chain links TRBV12-5 with TRBJ2-5; TRBD2 aligns across 7 bases. J gave up 14 bases and V 1 base, and 7 bases lay outside the gene matches. This CDR3 comprises 12 residues. In germline, CDR1 is LGHNT, CDR2 FRNRAP. The CDR3: CASGLGAGRIYF. The CDR3 DNA sequence: TGTGCTAGTGGTTTGGGAGCGGGACGGATCTACTTC.

The sample holds many counts of this clonotype. V is TRBV3-1 and J is TRBJ2-7; D is uncertain. The V end was cut by 1 base, the J end by 5 bases, with 9 bases between. The CDR3 contains 13 residues. Germline V gives CDR1 LGHDT, CDR2 YNNKEL (reference sequence). This chain's CDR3 is CASSQVTGNEQYF. The CDR3 nucleotides are TGTGCCAGCAGCCAAGTGACGGGTAACGAGCAGTACTTC.

This clonotype was observed many times. The chain has TRBV18 and TRBJ1-1; D possibly corresponds to TRBD1 (5 bases). The CDR3 loop spans 14 amino acids. The germline V gene has CDR1 KGHSH and CDR2 LQKENI. Trimming took off 4 bases at V and 1 base at J, with 10 bases between the two ends. The CDR3 nucleotides read TGTGCCAGCTCACGGGGGGGGACGAACACTGAAGCTTTCTTT. This sequence encodes CASSRGGTNTEAFF.

The genes are TRBV19 and TRBJ2-1, with 10 nucleotides matching TRBD1. Trimming took 3 bases from V and 4 from J; bases not matched to a gene: 3. In germline, CDR1 is LNHDA, CDR2 SQIVND (reference sequence). The CDR3 sequence is 15 residues long. In DNA, the CDR3 is TGTGCCAGTAGTATGCGGGACAGGGGTTACAATGAGCAGTTCTTC. Amino acids: CASSMRDRGYNEQFF.